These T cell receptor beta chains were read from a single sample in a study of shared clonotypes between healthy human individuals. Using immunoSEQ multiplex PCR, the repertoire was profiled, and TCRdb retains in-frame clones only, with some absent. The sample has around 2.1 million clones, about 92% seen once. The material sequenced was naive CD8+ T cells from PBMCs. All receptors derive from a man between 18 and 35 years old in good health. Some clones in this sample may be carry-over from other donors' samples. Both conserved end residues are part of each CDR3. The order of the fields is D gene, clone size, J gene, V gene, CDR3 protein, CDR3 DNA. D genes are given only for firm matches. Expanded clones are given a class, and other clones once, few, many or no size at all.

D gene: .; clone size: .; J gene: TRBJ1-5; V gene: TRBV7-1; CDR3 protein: CASSRTVPRPQHF; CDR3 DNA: TGTGCCAGCAGCCGGACAGTCCCCCGGCCCCAGCATTTT
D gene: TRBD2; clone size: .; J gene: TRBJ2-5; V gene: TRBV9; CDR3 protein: CASSVATTSGRETQYF; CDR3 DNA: TGTGCCAGCAGCGTAGCTACGACTAGCGGGAGAGAGACCCAGTACTTC
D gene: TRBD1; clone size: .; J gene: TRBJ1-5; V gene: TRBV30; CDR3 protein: CAWSPEGQYISSNQPQHF; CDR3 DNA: TGTGCCTGGTCCCCCGAGGGACAGTACATTTCTAGCAATCAGCCCCAGCATTTT
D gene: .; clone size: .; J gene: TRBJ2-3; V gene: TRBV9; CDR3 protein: CASSVGGVYTDTQYF; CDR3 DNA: TGTGCCAGCAGCGTAGGGGGCGTTTACACAGATACGCAGTATTTT
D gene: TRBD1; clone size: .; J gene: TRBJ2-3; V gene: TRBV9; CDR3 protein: CASSVGGTGGVDTQYF; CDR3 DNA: TGTGCCAGCAGCGTAGGCGGAACAGGGGGCGTAGATACGCAGTATTTT
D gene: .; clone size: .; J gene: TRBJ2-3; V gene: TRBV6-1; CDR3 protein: CASSENRGGVTGLALGTDTQYF; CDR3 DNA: TGTGCCAGCAGTGAAAATCGGGGAGGTGTGACCGGTTTAGCGCTGGGCACAGATACGCAGTATTTT
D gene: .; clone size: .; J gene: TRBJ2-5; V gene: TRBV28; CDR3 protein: CASSLETQYF; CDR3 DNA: TGTGCCAGCAGTTTGGAGACCCAGTACTTC
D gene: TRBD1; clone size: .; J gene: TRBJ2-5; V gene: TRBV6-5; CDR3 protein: CASSYRDRGIETQYF; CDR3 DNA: TGTGCCAGCAGTTACAGGGACAGGGGAATAGAGACCCAGTACTTC
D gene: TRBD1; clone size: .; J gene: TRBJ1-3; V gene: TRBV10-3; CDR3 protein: CAIRGPGQGDTIYF; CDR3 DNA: TGTGCCATCAGGGGACCGGGACAGGGGGACACCATATATTTT
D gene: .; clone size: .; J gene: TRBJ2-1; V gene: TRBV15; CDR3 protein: CATSRERERSGDNEQFF; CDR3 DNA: TGTGCCACCAGCAGAGAAAGAGAGCGGTCTGGGGACAATGAGCAGTTCTTC
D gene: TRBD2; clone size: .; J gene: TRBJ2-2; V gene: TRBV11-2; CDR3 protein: CASSLRGTSGRTGELFF; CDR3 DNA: TGTGCCAGCAGCCTCCGGGGGACTAGCGGGAGAACCGGGGAGCTGTTTTTT
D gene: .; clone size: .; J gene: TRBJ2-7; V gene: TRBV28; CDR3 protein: CASSSPEGRPYF; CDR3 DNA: TGTGCCAGCAGTTCCCCCGAGGGACGGCCGTACTTC
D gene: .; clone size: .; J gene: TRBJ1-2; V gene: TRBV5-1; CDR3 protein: CASSTIGVGYGYTF; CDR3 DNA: TGCGCCAGCAGCACCATAGGGGTGGGATATGGCTACACCTTC
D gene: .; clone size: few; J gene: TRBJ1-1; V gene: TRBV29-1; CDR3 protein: CSDLAGPTEAFF; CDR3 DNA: TGCAGCGATCTAGCTGGGCCCACTGAAGCTTTCTTT
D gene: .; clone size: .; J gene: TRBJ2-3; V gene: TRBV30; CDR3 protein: CAWIPEGADTQYF; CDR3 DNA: TGTGCCTGGATTCCGGAGGGGGCAGATACGCAGTATTTT
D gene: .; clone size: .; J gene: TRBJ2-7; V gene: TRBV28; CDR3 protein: CASSLGRVDEQYF; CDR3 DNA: TGTGCCAGCAGTTTGGGCAGGGTGGACGAGCAGTACTTC
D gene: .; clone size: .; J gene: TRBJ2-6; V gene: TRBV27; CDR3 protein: CASSRHFPGANVLTF; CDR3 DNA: TGTGCCAGCAGTAGACATTTCCCTGGGGCCAACGTCCTGACTTTC
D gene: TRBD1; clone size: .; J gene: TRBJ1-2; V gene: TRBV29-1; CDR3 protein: CSVAQGKVLYYGYTF; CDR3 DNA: TGCAGCGTCGCACAGGGGAAGGTACTATACTATGGCTACACCTTC
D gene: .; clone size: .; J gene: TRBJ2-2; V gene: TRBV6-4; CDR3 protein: CASSDSLQGGELFF; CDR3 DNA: TGTGCCAGCAGTGATTCCTTACAGGGCGGGGAGCTGTTTTTT
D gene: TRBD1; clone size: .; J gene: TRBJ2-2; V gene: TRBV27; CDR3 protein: CASSLYTGAGELFF; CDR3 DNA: TGTGCCAGCAGTTTGTATACAGGGGCCGGGGAGCTGTTTTTT
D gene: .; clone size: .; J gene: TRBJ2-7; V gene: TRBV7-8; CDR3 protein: CASSAGASSPEQYF; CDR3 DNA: TGTGCCAGCAGCGCCGGAGCTAGCTCCCCCGAGCAGTACTTC
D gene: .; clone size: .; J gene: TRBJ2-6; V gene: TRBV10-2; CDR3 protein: CASSELSSGANVLTF; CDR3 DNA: TGCGCCAGCAGTGAGCTTTCCTCTGGGGCCAACGTCCTGACTTTC
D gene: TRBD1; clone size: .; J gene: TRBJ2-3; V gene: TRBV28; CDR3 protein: CASSYPPKQGMSTDTQYF; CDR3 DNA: TGTGCCAGCAGTTACCCTCCAAAACAGGGGATGAGCACAGATACGCAGTATTTT
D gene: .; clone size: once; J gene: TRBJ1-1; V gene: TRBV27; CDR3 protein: CASTDPGMNTEAFF; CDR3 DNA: TGTGCCAGCACCGACCCCGGGATGAACACTGAAGCTTTCTTT
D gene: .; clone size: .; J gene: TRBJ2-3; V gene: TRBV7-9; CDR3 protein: CASSQPGATDTQYF; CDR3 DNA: TGTGCCAGCAGTCAACCCGGGGCGACAGATACGCAGTATTTT
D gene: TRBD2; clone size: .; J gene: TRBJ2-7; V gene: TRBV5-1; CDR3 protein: CASRPTSGPFYEQYF; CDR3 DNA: TGCGCCAGCAGACCCACTAGCGGGCCATTTTACGAGCAGTACTTC
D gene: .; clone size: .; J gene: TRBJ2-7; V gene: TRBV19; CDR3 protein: CASSPDGYEQYF; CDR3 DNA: TGTGCCAGTAGTCCTGACGGGTACGAGCAGTACTTC
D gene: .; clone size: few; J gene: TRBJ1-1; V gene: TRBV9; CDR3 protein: CASSARLNTEAFF; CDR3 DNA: TGTGCCAGCAGCGCCAGATTGAACACTGAAGCTTTCTTT
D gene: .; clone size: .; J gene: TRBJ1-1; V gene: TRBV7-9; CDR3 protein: CASSPQWGRTNTEAFF; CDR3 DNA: TGTGCCAGCAGCCCACAATGGGGACGGACGAACACTGAAGCTTTCTTT
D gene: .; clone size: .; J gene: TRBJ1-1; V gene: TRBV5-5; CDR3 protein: CASSLASGVYGDAFF; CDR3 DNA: TGTGCCAGCAGCTTGGCGTCGGGGGTATACGGTGATGCTTTCTTT
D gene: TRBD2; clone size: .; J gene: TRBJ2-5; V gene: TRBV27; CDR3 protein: CASSLGGGPQETQYF; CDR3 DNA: TGTGCCAGCAGTTTGGGGGGGGGACCCCAAGAGACCCAGTACTTC
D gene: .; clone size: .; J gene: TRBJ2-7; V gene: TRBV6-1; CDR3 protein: CAITIGPGVSYEQYF; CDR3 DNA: TGTGCCATCACCATAGGGCCCGGGGTCTCCTACGAGCAGTACTTC
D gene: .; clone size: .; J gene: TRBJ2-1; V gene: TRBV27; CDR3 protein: CASSLPGAEQFF; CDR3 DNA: TGTGCCAGCAGTTTACCAGGCGCTGAGCAGTTCTTC
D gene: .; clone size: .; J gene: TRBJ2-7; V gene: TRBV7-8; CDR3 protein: CASSYRLVTSYEQYF; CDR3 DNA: TGTGCCAGCAGCTACCGACTAGTCACATCCTACGAGCAGTACTTC
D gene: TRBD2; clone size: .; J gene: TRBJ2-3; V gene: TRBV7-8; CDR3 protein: CASSLVAGDADTQYF; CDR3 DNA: TGTGCCAGCAGCTTGGTAGCGGGAGATGCAGATACGCAGTATTTT
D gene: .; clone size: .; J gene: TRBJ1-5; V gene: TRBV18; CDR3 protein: CASSPVGESNQPQHF; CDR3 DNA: TGTGCCAGCTCACCTGTCGGAGAGAGCAATCAGCCCCAGCATTTT
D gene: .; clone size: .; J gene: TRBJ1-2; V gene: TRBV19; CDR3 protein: CASRHTGNGYTF; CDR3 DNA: TGTGCCAGTAGGCATACAGGGAATGGCTACACCTTC
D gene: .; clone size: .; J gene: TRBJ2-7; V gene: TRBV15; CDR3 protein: CATSILGGGSYEQYF; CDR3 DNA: TGTGCCACCAGCATCCTGGGGGGCGGCTCCTACGAGCAGTACTTC
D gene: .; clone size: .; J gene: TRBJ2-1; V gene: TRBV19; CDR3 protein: CASSILVRNEQFF; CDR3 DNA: TGTGCCAGTAGTATCCTAGTCCGCAATGAGCAGTTCTTC
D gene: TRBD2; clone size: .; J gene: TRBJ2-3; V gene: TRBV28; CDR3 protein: CASSLTASGATDTQYF; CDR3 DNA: TGTGCCAGCAGTTTAACGGCTAGCGGGGCGACAGATACGCAGTATTTT
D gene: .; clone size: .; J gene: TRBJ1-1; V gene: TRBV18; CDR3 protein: CASSPLEGKVNTEAFF; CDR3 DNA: TGTGCCAGCTCACCACTGGAGGGAAAGGTCAACACTGAAGCTTTCTTT
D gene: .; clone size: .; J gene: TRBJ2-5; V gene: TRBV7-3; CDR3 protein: CASSLGGGDQETQYF; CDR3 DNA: TGTGCCAGCAGCTTAGGGGGCGGGGATCAAGAGACCCAGTACTTC
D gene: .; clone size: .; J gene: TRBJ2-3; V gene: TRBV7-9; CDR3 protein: CASSLAREPTDTQYF; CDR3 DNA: TGTGCCAGCAGCTTAGCTCGGGAACCCACAGATACGCAGTATTTT
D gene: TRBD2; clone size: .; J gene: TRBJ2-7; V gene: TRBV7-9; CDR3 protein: CASSWGETSGKYEQYF; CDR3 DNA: TGTGCCAGCAGCTGGGGAGAGACTAGCGGGAAATACGAGCAGTACTTC
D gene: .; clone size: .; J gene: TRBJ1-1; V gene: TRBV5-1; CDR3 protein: CASSYLTGMNTEAFF; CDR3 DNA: TGCGCCAGCAGCTATTTGACAGGCATGAACACTGAAGCTTTCTTT
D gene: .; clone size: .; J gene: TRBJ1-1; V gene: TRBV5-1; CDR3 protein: CASSLTVVGQTAEAFF; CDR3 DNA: TGCGCCAGCAGCTTGACGGTGGTTGGACAGACGGCGGAAGCTTTCTTT
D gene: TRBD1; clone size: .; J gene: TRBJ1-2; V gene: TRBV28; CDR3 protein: CASSLVYQGGKNYGYTF; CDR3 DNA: TGTGCCAGCAGTTTAGTCTACCAGGGGGGCAAGAACTATGGCTACACCTTC
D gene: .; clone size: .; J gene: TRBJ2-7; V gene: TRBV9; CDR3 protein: CASSVGGSDEQYF; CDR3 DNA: TGTGCCAGCAGCGTGGGGGGCTCGGACGAGCAGTACTTC
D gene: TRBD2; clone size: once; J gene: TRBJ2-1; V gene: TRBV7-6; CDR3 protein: CASSLQGGRMYNEQFF; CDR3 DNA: TGTGCCAGCAGCTTACAAGGCGGGAGGATGTACAATGAGCAGTTCTTC
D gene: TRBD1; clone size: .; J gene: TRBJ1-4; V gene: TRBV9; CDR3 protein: CASSVDRDRRDEKLFF; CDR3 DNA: TGTGCCAGCAGCGTAGATCGGGACAGGCGAGATGAAAAACTGTTTTTT
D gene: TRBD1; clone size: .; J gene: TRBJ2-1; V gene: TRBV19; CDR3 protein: CASSIRDRGGDEQFF; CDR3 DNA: TGTGCCAGTAGTATTAGGGACAGGGGGGGTGATGAGCAGTTCTTC
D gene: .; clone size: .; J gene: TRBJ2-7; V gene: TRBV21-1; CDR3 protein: CAIRGREGVEQYF; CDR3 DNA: TGTGCCATCAGAGGACGGGAGGGTGTCGAGCAGTACTTC
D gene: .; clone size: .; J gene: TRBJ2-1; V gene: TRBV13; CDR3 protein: CASSPPLPYNEQFF; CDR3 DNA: TGTGCCAGCAGCCCTCCTCTACCATACAATGAGCAGTTCTTC
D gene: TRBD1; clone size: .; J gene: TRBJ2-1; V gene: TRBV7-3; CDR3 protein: CASSSDRVRYNEQFF; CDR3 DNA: TGTGCCAGCAGCTCGGACAGGGTTCGCTACAATGAGCAGTTCTTC
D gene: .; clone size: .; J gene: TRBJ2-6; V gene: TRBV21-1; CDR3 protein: CASSKGAGANVLTF; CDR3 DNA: TGTGCCAGCAGCAAAGGTGCTGGGGCCAACGTCCTGACTTTC
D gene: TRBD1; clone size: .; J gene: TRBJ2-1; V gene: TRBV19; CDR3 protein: CASSRKGQNYNEQFF; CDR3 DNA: TGTGCCAGTAGTAGAAAGGGACAGAACTACAATGAGCAGTTCTTC
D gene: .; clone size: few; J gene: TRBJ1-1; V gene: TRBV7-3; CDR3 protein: CASSLRNVGGMNTEAFF; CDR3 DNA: TGTGCCAGCAGCTTAAGGAATGTGGGGGGAATGAACACTGAAGCTTTCTTT
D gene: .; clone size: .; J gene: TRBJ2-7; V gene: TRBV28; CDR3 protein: CASSLGRGYEQYF; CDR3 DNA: TGTGCCAGCAGTTTGGGTAGGGGCTACGAGCAGTACTTC